Following are 27 T cell receptor beta chains from one sample sequenced in a study of cytomegalovirus exposure and HLA in healthy donors. 60 Vbeta and 13 Jbeta primers were used in PCR. Using immunoSEQ multiplex PCR, the repertoire was profiled, and TCRdb retains in-frame clones only, with some absent. The sample consists of roughly 130,000 clones, 50% to 75% of them appearing once. The sequenced sample consisted of PBMCs. Receptor source: a woman between 40 and 55 years old in good health and CMV-seropositive.

V is TRBV7-6 and J is TRBJ2-7; no clear D. Trimming left V 4 bases short and J 1 base short, with 14 bases between. CDR3 length equals 15 residues. Germline assignment: CDR1 SGHVS and CDR2 FNYEAQ. CDR3 residues: CASSSPDLGSYEQYF. The CDR3 nucleotides are TGTGCCAGCAGCTCCCCAGACCTAGGTTCCTACGAGCAGTACTTC.

The J gene is TRBJ1-2, the V gene TRBV2; 7 bases agree with TRBD1. The germline gives CDR1 SNHLY, CDR2 FYNNEI. This CDR3 comprises 15 residues. The ends lost 1 base at V and 4 bases at J; junction bases unmatched: 6. CDR3 coding DNA: TGTGCCAGCAGTGAAGAGCTAGGGGGCGGCTATGGCTACACCTTC. Encoded protein: CASSEELGGGYGYTF.

The chain recombines TRBV5-1 with TRBJ2-1; tentatively, D is TRBD2 (6 bases). The V end was cut by 4 bases, the J end by 9 bases, with 17 bases between. This CDR3 has 14 amino acids. CDR1 SGHRS and CDR2 YFSETQ come from the germline V gene. This CDR3 is CASSTRESRAEQFF. The CDR3 bases are TGCGCCAGCAGCACCCGGGAGTCGCGGGCTGAGCAGTTCTTC. The whole variable domain, filled in from reference TRBV5-1 and TRBJ2-1, reads KAGVTQTPRYLIKTRGQQVTLSCSPISGHRSVSWYQQTPGQGLQFLFEYFSETQRNKGNFPGRFSGRQFSNSRSEMNVSTLELGDSALYLCASSTRESRAEQFFGPGTRLTVL.

The rearrangement links TRBV19 to TRBJ2-6, with 8 bases that match TRBD1. The V gene's germline CDR1 is LNHDA and CDR2 SQIVND (reference sequence). The CDR3 consists of 19 residues. V was clipped by 4 bases and J by 3 bases; unmatched bases: 14. As DNA, the CDR3 is TGTGCCAGTAGTAAAACCGGGACAGGCTCGTTTGGTGGGGCCAACGTCCTGACTTTC. Encoded protein: CASSKTGTGSFGGANVLTF.

The chain couples TRBV2 to TRBJ2-7; 8 nucleotides agree with TRBD1. CDR1 and CDR2 from the germline V gene are SNHLY and FYNNEI. This CDR3 contains 14 residues. Unmatched junction bases numbered 7, after V lost 6 bases and J lost 3 bases. DNA for the CDR3: TGTGCCAGCAGGGAGACAGGGGTTATCTACGAGCAGTACTTC. It codes for CASRETGVIYEQYF.

This clone was picked up a small number of times. This rearrangement joins TRBV5-4 to TRBJ1-1, with TRBD1 as a possible D gene (5 bases). CDR1 and CDR2 (germline): SGHNT, YYREEE (reference sequence). The CDR3 totals 13 residues. The V gene lost 3 bases and the J gene lost 4 bases, with 10 bases spanning the gap. The CDR3 DNA reads as TGTGCCAGCAGCTCCACGGGGGGCACTGAAGCTTTCTTT. Its translation is CASSSTGGTEAFF.

This sequence joins TRBV18 and TRBJ1-5; TRBD1 matches at 9 bases. CDR3 size: 15 residues. Unmatched junction bases numbered 6, after V lost 4 bases and J lost 5 bases. Germline CDR1 reads KGHSH; CDR2 reads LQKENI. Here the CDR3 reads CASSLLQGADQPQHF. In nucleotides, the CDR3 is TGTGCCAGCTCACTTCTACAGGGGGCGGATCAGCCCCAGCATTTT. The full variable domain, its missing parts supplied by reference TRBV18 and TRBJ1-5, is NAGVMQNPRHLVRRRGQEARLRCSPMKGHSHVYWYRQLPEEGLKFMVYLQKENIIDESGMPKERFSAEFPKEGPSILRIQQVVRGDSAAYFCASSLLQGADQPQHFGDGTRLSIL.

J is TRBJ1-2 and V is TRBV18; 9 nucleotides align to TRBD1. With V trimmed by 2 bases and J by 0 bases, 10 bases remained unmatched. The germline gives CDR1 KGHSH, CDR2 LQKENI. There are 18 residues in the CDR3. CDR3 sequence: CASSPTTGGTLANYGYTF. For the CDR3, the DNA is TGTGCCAGCTCACCAACGACAGGGGGGACCTTAGCTAACTATGGCTACACCTTC.

The chain has TRBV5-1 and TRBJ2-1; TRBD1 aligns across 7 bases. The CDR3 has 14 residues. The germline V gene encodes CDR1 SGHRS and CDR2 YFSETQ. Losses at the gene ends were 6 bases for V and 3 bases for J; bases not matched to a gene: 6. The CDR3: CASTPGTDYNEQFF. DNA of the CDR3: TGCGCCAGCACCCCCGGGACAGACTACAATGAGCAGTTCTTC.

The V gene is TRBV9, the J gene TRBJ2-1; tentatively, D is TRBD1 (6 bases). The CDR3 is 14 amino acids. The V gene lost 3 bases and the J gene lost 4 bases, with 11 bases spanning the gap. Germline V gene sequence: CDR1 SGDLS, CDR2 YYNGEE. This chain's CDR3 is CASSARTDYNEQFF. For the CDR3, the DNA is TGTGCCAGCAGCGCCCGGACAGATTACAATGAGCAGTTCTTC.

The gene calls are TRBV7-2 and TRBJ1-2; D might be TRBD1 (6 bases). From germline, CDR1 is SGHTA and CDR2 FQGNSA. This CDR3 has 13 residues. Trimming pared 5 bases from V and 2 bases from J, leaving 9 bases between. CDR3 sequence (DNA): TGTGCCAGCAGCGGGGGCCTGAACTATGGCTACACCTTC. It codes for CASSGGLNYGYTF.

There are a few counts of this clone. The chain has TRBV6-1 and TRBJ1-1; TRBD1 agrees at 10 bases. The junction had 3 bases not matched to a gene; V was cut back by 6 bases and J by 5 bases. This CDR3 contains 13 residues. The germline V gene encodes CDR1 MNHNS and CDR2 SASEGT. The CDR3 bases are TGTGCCAGCAGCCGGACAGGGGGGACTGAAGCTTTCTTT. Translated: CASSRTGGTEAFF.

This clone has a handful of counts. The J gene is TRBJ1-1, the V gene TRBV27; 9 nucleotides line up with TRBD1. Germline trimming cut 1 base from V and 6 bases from J; bases unmatched to any gene: 9. Germline V lookup: CDR1 MNHEY, CDR2 SMNVEV (reference sequence). There are 16 residues in the CDR3. In nucleotides, the CDR3 is TGTGCCAGCAGTTTATATGGCACAGGGGGCAGCTCTGAAGCTTTCTTT. Translated, it gives CASSLYGTGGSSEAFF.

This sequence joins TRBV7-9 and TRBJ1-1, with 9 bases lining up with TRBD1. This CDR3 region has 14 residues. Trimming took 6 bases from V and 5 from J; bases not matched to a gene: 7. Germline CDR1 reads SEHNR; CDR2 reads FQNEAQ (reference sequence). In DNA, the CDR3 is TGTGCCAGCAGAGGATCTGACAGGGGGACTGAAGCTTTCTTT. Translating it yields CASRGSDRGTEAFF.

The CDR3 region is CASSRAGGPDEQFF. CDR3 bases: TGTGCCAGCAGCCGAGCGGGAGGGCCCGATGAGCAGTTCTTC. The V and J genes are TRBV5-4 and TRBJ2-1; 10 bases are shared with TRBD2. The CDR3 loop spans 14 amino acids. With 4 bases clipped from V and 8 bases from J, the junction kept 6 bases outside the gene matches. The germline CDR1 and CDR2 sequences are SGHNT and YYREEE (reference sequence).

V and J are TRBV5-6 and TRBJ2-5; 9 nucleotides match TRBD2. The J segment lost 5 bases and the V segment lost 4 bases, leaving 9 bases of the junction unmatched. The germline CDR1 and CDR2 sequences are SGHDT and YYEEEE. The CDR3 extends over 15 amino acids. CDR3 DNA sequence: TGTGCCAGCAGCCCCCCCGGGACTAGCAGGGAGACCCAGTACTTC. Protein sequence: CASSPPGTSRETQYF. Full variable domain (rest looked up from reference TRBV5-6 and TRBJ2-5): DAGVTQSPTHLIKTRGQQVTLRCSPKSGHDTVSWYQQALGQGPQFIFQYYEEEERQRGNFPDRFSGHQFPNYSSELNVNALLLGDSALYLCASSPPGTSRETQYFGPGTRLLVL.

V gene TRBV30 combines with J gene TRBJ2-7; maybe TRBD1 (7 bases). Trimming pared 4 bases from V and 6 bases from J, leaving 22 bases between. The CDR3 loop spans 15 amino acids. The germline CDR1 and CDR2 sequences are GTSNPN and SVGIG (reference sequence). For the CDR3, the DNA is TGTGCCTGGACCGGAGGGGGCGGAGGGGGAGGCGAGCAGTACTTC. Translated, it gives CAWTGGGGGGGEQYF.

Only a few counts were recorded for this clone. CDR3 sequence reads: CAISVTGNPNTEAFF. In nucleotides, the CDR3 is TGTGCCATCAGTGTAACCGGGAATCCAAACACTGAAGCTTTCTTT. The gene calls are TRBV10-3 and TRBJ1-1; D is unresolved. This CDR3 spans 15 amino acids. The germline CDR1 and CDR2 sequences are ENHRY and SYGVKD. V dropped 4 bases and J dropped 2 bases, with 14 bases sitting between them.

This clone was recorded a few times. The rearrangement uses TRBV5-1 and TRBJ2-7, with 8 bases aligning to TRBD2. CDR1 is SGHRS, CDR2 YFSETQ, per germline. With V trimmed by 0 bases and J by 7 bases, 3 bases remained unmatched. The CDR3 sequence is 13 residues long. The CDR3 DNA follows: TGCGCCAGCAGCTTGGGACTAGCGAGGGAGCAGTACTTC. Its translation is CASSLGLAREQYF.

The chain recombines TRBV6-6 with TRBJ1-1; 7 bases match TRBD1. The trim removed 3 bases at V and 0 bases at J, leaving 7 bases unmatched. The CDR3 is made up of 16 amino acids. Germline V gene lookup returns CDR1 MNHNY and CDR2 SVGAGI (reference sequence). CDR3 DNA sequence: TGTGCCAGCAGTTATTCTTCCGGGACAGTGAACACTGAAGCTTTCTTT. It specifies CASSYSSGTVNTEAFF.

The V and J genes are TRBV6-4 and TRBJ1-1, with a weak D call TRBD1 (6 bases). Germline V gives CDR1 MRHNA, CDR2 SNTAGT. V was clipped by 4 bases and J by 5 bases, with 14 bases between them. The CDR3 covers 14 residues. The CDR3 here is CASSASGQLTEAFF. CDR3 DNA sequence: TGTGCCAGCAGTGCGTCAGGACAGCTGACTGAAGCTTTCTTT.

At least ten counts were recorded for this clone. J is TRBJ2-1 and V is TRBV27; D gene ambiguous. The germline CDR1 and CDR2 sequences are MNHEY and SMNVEV (reference sequence). V gave up 7 bases and J gave up 6 bases, with 16 bases separating them. There are 14 residues in the CDR3. The CDR3 protein is CASTRRPLGNEQFF. The CDR3, as DNA: TGTGCCAGCACCCGACGCCCGCTAGGCAATGAGCAGTTCTTC.

Note on this clone: A read error may produce the germline difference seen at one junction end. The chain recombines TRBV7-9 with TRBJ1-1, with D possibly matching TRBD1 (6 bases). The CDR3 is made up of 16 amino acids. CDR1 SEHNR and CDR2 FQNEAQ come from the germline V gene (reference sequence). CDR3 region: CSSSVPGVVGNTEAFF. Here the CDR3 DNA reads TGTTCCAGCAGCGTCCCAGGGGTAGTAGGGAACACTGAAGCTTTCTTT.

V usage is TRBV19 and J usage is TRBJ1-4, with a tentative D call TRBD1 (5 bases). CDR1 is LNHDA, CDR2 SQIVND, per germline (reference sequence). Between the trimmed V and J ends, which lost 7 bases and 2 bases, there was a span of 11 bases. This CDR3 comprises 14 residues. The CDR3 nucleotides are TGTGCCAGTAATTCTGGGGGGACTAATGAAAAACTGTTTTTT. Protein: CASNSGGTNEKLFF. The whole variable domain, remainder taken from reference TRBV19 and TRBJ1-4, is DGGITQSPKYLFRKEGQNVTLSCEQNLNHDAMYWYRQDPGQGLRLIYYSQIVNDFQKGDIAEGYSVSREKKESFPLTVTSAQKNPTAFYLCASNSGGTNEKLFFGSGTQLSVL.

In this sample, this clone turned up a few times. Other nucleotide sequences from this sample produce the same CDR3. The chain uses TRBV7-2 and TRBJ2-5; D ambiguous. Germline values: CDR1 SGHTA, CDR2 FQGNSA. This CDR3 has 11 residues. Trimming took 5 bases from V and 2 from J, leaving 3 bases between them. CDR3 DNA sequence: TGTGCCAGCAGCCCTCAAGAGACCCAGTACTTC. Its translation: CASSPQETQYF.

This clone was observed a few times. Distinct nucleotide sequences in the sample also encode this CDR3. The chain couples TRBV18 to TRBJ1-4; D perhaps matches TRBD1 (5 bases). Trimming shortened V by 6 bases and J by 5 bases, and 10 bases separated the two germline ends. The V gene's germline CDR1 is KGHSH and CDR2 LQKENI. The CDR3 is made up of 13 amino acids. The CDR3 DNA follows: TGTGCCAGCTCGCGGGGGGAAAATGAAAAACTGTTTTTT. Protein: CASSRGENEKLFF.

This chain uses TRBV5-1 with TRBJ1-6; D may be TRBD1 (5 bases). V lost 3 bases to trimming and J lost 5 bases, with 15 bases between them. This CDR3 spans 16 amino acids. Germline CDR1 reads SGHRS; CDR2 reads YFSETQ. The chain's CDR3 is CASSWEGSLNNSPLHF. The CDR3, as DNA: TGCGCCAGCAGCTGGGAGGGGAGTTTGAATAATTCACCCCTCCACTTT.